The rows below give T cell receptor beta chains drawn from one sample of a study of cytomegalovirus exposure and HLA in healthy donors. Assay used: immunoSEQ multiplex PCR; TCRdb lists only in-frame clones, some missing. The sample yields approximately 200,000 clones, around three quarters seen once. The sequenced material came from PBMCs. These receptor sequences come from a woman between 18 and 29 years old in good health and CMV-seronegative. CDR3s leave out the opening cysteine and the closing phenylalanine or tryptophan.

CDR3	V	length
ASSLRGDTQY	TRBV13	10
ASTMGPGGQFSYEQY	TRBV5-1	15
ASKDLSNQPQH	TRBV2	11
ASSTGTGQNQPQH	TRBV6-6	13
ASRSQGNTEAF	TRBV19	11
ASSYTPGEKLF	TRBV6-5	11
ASSLDSFPQGVNSPLH	TRBV7-2	16
ASTVAGGSNTEAF	TRBV9	13
ASSRDIYGYT	TRBV28	10
AILQGAGANVLT	TRBV6-5	12
ASSHPWDSTYEQY	TRBV28	13
ASSLRLGLRNNEQF	TRBV27	14
ASSEGTGRHEQY	TRBV6-1	12
ACGRGNSPLH	TRBV19	10
ASSGTGIRETQY	TRBV4-2	12
ATLKTESYEQY	TRBV28	11
ASSLWDRGNYEQY	TRBV7-9	13
ATTLYYEQY	TRBV28	9
ASSYLSSYNEQF	TRBV7-3	12
ASSLDGRTYNEQF	TRBV5-1	13
ASSLSGRVGNSPLH	TRBV27	14
ASSIITAGYTEAF	TRBV5-1	13
ASSLSGGGNTEAF	TRBV27	13
ASSPWDSKEGYT	TRBV5-4	12
ASTPRTDGYT	TRBV19	10
ASSFKTVEGYGYT	TRBV5-6	13
ASSEFFGREFYNEQF	TRBV25-1	15
ASSQEVAGGPREQY	TRBV4-2	14
ASRIDRGHSTEAF	TRBV6-5	13
ASSSTGGYGYT	TRBV7-3	11
ASSQDKEDRFYSPLH	TRBV4-1	15
ASTPKPDEKLF	TRBV6-1	11
ASSLSRLAGVDEQY	TRBV11-3	14
ASSRGDLSGANVLT	TRBV9	14
SVSTSEATQY	TRBV29-1	10
ASRLASGSPGELF	TRBV2	13
ASSQLKAYNEQF	TRBV7-9	12
ASSPGLAGNTGELF	TRBV10-1	14
ASSTAGKVGATEAF	TRBV27	14
ASTQTSGNQETQY	TRBV28	13
ASSQDFEGNRNSPLH	TRBV4-2	15
ASSEGSTPDTQY	TRBV6-1	12